The following is a T cell receptor (beta chain) sequence with its context. TCRdb's table, derived via immunoSEQ multiplex PCR, lists solely in-frame clones and lacks some. The sample has some 40,000 clones, roughly nine tenths seen once. These data come from a study of blood T cell repertoires in COVID-19. Study-wide context: T cells, B-cell-depleted T cells, or PBMCs provided the cDNA or gDNA that served as material.

The germline V gene encodes CDR1 SGHKS and CDR2 YYEKEE (reference sequence). CDR3 length equals 15 residues. The J segment lost 3 bases and the V segment lost 4 bases, leaving 6 bases of the junction unmatched. This sequence joins TRBV5-5 and TRBJ1-5; 8 bases agree with TRBD1. Sample: peripheral blood. The sequence was collected from a man aged 45-65 years with active COVID-19. CDR3 nucleotides: TGTGCCAGCAGCATACGGACAGGGTTCAATCAGCCCCAGCATTTT. It codes for CASSIRTGFNQPQHF.